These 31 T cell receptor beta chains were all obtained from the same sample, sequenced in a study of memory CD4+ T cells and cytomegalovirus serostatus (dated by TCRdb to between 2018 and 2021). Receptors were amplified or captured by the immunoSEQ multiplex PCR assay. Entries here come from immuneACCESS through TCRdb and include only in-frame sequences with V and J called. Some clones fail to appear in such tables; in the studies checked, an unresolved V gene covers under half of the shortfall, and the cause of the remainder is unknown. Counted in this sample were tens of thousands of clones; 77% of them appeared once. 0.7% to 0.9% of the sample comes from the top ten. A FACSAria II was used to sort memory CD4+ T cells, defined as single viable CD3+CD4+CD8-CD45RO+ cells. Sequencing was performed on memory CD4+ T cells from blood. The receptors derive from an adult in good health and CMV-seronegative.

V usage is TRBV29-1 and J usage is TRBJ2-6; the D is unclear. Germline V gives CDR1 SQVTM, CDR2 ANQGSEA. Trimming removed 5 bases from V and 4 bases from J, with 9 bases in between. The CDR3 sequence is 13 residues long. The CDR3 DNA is TGCAGCGTTTTTGTAGGGGGGGCCAACGTCCTGACTTTC. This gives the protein CSVFVGGANVLTF.

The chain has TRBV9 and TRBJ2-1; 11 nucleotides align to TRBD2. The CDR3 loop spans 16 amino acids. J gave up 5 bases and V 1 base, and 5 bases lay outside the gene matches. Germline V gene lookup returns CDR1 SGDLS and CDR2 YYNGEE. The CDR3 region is CASSVSGTSGNNEQFF. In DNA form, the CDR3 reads TGTGCCAGCAGCGTATCCGGGACTAGCGGTAACAATGAGCAGTTCTTC.

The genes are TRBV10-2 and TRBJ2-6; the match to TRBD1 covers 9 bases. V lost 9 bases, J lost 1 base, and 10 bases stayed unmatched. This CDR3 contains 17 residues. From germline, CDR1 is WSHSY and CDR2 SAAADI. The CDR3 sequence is CASAPGQGSSGANVLTF. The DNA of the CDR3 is TGCGCCAGTGCACCGGGACAGGGATCTTCTGGGGCCAACGTCCTGACTTTC.

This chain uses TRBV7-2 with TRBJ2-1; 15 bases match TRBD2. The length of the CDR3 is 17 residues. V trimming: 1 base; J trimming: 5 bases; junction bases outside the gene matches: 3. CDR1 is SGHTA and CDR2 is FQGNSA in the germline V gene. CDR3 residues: CASSLGGTSGRHNEQFF. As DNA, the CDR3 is TGTGCCAGCAGCTTAGGCGGGACTAGCGGGAGGCACAATGAGCAGTTCTTC.

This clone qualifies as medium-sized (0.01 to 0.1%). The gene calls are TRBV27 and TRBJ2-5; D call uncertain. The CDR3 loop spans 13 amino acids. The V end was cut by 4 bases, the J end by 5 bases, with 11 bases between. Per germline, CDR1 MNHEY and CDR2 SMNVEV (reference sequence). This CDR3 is CASSSRVRETQYF. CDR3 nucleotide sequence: TGTGCCAGCAGTTCAAGGGTTCGGGAGACCCAGTACTTC.

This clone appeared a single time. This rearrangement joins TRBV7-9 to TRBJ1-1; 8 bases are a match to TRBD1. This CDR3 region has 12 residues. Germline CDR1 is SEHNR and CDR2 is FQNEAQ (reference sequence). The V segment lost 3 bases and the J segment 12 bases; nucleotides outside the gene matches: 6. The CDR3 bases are TGTGCCAGCAGCTTCCCTCAGGGGGCGACTTTCTTT. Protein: CASSFPQGATFF. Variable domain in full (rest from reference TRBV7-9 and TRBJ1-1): DTGVSQNPRHKITKRGQNVTFRCDPISEHNRLYWYRQTLGQGPEFLTYFQNEAQLEKSRLLSDRFSAERPKGSFSTLEIQRTEQGDSAMYLCASSFPQGATFFGQGTRLTVV.

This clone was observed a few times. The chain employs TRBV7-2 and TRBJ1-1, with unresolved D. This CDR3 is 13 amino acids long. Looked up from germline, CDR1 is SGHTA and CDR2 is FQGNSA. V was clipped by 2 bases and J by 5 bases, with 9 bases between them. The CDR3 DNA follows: TGTGCCAGCAGCTTATTTGCTGGGACTGAAGCTTTCTTT. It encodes CASSLFAGTEAFF.

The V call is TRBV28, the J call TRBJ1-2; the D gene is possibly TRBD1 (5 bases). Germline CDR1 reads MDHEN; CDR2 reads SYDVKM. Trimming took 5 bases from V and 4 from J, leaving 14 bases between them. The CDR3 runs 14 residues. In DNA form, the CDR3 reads TGTGCCAGCAGTCGGGGGGACGGTACCTATGGCTACACCTTC. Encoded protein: CASSRGDGTYGYTF.

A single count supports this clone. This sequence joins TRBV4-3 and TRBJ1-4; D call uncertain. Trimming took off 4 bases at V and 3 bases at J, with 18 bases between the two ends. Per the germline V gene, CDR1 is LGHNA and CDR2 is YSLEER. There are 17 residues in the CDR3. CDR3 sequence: CASSLVGGGAANEKLFF. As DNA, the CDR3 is TGCGCCAGCAGCCTAGTAGGTGGAGGTGCCGCTAATGAAAAACTGTTTTTT.

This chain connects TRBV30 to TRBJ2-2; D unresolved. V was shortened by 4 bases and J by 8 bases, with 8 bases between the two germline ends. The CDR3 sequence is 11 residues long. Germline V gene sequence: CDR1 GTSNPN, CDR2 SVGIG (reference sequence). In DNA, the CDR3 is TGTGCCTGGACCCGCCAGGGGGAGCTGTTTTTT. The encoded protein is CAWTRQGELFF.

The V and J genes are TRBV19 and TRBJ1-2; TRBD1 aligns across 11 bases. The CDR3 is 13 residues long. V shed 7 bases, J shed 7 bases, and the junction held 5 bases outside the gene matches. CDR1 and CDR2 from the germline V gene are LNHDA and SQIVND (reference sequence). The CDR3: CASTGTGGRGYTF. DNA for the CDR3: TGTGCCAGTACTGGGACAGGGGGTCGTGGCTACACCTTC.

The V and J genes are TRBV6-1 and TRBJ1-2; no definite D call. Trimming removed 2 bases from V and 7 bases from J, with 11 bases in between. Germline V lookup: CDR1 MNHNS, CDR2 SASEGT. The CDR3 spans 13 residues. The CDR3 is CASSEWGGFGYTF. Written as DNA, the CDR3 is TGTGCCAGCAGTGAATGGGGAGGTTTTGGCTACACCTTC.

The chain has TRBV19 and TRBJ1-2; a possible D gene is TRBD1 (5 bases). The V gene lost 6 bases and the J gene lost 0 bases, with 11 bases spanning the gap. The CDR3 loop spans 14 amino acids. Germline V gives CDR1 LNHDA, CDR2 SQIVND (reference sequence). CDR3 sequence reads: CASRPDITNYGYTF. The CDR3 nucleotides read TGTGCCAGTAGACCGGACATAACTAACTATGGCTACACCTTC.

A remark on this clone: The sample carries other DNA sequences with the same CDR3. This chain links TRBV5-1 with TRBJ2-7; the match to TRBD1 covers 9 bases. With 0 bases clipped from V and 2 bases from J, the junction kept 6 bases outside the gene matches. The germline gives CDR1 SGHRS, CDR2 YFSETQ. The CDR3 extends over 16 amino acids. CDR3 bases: TGCGCCAGCAGCTTGGATCCGGGACAGGGTGCCTACGAGCAGTACTTC. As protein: CASSLDPGQGAYEQYF.

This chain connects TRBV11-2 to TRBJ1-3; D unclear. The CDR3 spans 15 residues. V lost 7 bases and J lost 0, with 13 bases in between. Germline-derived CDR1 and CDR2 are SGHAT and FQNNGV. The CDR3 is CASTPPGNSGNTIYF. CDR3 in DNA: TGTGCCAGCACCCCCCCTGGCAACTCTGGAAACACCATATATTTT.

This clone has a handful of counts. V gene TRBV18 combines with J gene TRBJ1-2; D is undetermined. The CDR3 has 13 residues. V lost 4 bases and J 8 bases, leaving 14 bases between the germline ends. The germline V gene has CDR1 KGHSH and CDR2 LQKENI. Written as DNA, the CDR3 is TGTGCCAGCTCACAGGAGAGGGAATCGGGCTACACCTTC. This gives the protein CASSQERESGYTF.

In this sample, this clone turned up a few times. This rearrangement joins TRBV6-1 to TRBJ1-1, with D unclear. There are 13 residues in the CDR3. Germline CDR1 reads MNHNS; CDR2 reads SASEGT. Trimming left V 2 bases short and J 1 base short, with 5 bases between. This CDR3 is CASSELENTEAFF. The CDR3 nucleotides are TGTGCCAGCAGTGAATTGGAGAACACTGAAGCTTTCTTT.

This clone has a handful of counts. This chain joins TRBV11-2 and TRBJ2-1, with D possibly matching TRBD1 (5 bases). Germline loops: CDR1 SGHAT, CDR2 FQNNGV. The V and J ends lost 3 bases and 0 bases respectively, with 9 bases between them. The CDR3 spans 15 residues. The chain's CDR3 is CASSFRQSSYNEQFF. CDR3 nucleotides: TGTGCCAGCAGCTTCCGACAGAGCTCCTACAATGAGCAGTTCTTC.

The CDR3 reads CAWSLGRSYNSPLHF. The CDR3 region has the DNA TGTGCCTGGAGTTTGGGGAGATCCTATAATTCACCCCTCCACTTT. V gene TRBV30 combines with J gene TRBJ1-6; no definite D call. Trimming stripped 2 bases from V and 1 base from J, with 9 bases between. The CDR3 totals 15 residues. The germline gives CDR1 GTSNPN, CDR2 SVGIG (reference sequence). Combining the CDR3 with reference TRBV30 and TRBJ1-6 gives the whole variable domain SQTIHQWPATLVQPVGSPLSLECTVEGTSNPNLYWYRQAAGRGLQLLFYSVGIGQISSEVPQNLSASRPQDRQFILSSKKLLLSDSGFYLCAWSLGRSYNSPLHFGNGTRLTVT.

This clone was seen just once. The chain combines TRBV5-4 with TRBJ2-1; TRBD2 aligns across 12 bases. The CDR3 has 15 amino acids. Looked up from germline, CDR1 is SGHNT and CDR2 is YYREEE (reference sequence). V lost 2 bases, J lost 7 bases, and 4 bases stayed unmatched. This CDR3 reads CASSLLTSGGNEQFF. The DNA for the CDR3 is TGTGCCAGCAGCTTATTGACTAGCGGGGGTAATGAGCAGTTCTTC.

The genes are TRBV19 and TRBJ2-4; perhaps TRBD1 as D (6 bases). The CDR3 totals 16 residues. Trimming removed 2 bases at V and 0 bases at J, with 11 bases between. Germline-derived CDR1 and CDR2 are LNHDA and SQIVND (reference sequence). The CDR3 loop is CASSISGARAKNIQYF. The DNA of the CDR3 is TGTGCCAGTAGTATATCAGGGGCAAGAGCCAAAAACATTCAGTACTTC.

The CDR3 sequence is CATSRDLASNTGELFF. The CDR3 DNA sequence: TGTGCCACCAGCAGAGATCTAGCGTCGAACACCGGGGAGCTGTTTTTT. The J gene is TRBJ2-2, the V gene TRBV15; TRBD2 is a possible D gene (6 bases). CDR3 length: 16 residues. V was trimmed by 0 bases and J by 0 bases, leaving 8 bases between them. CDR1 is LNHNV and CDR2 is YYDKDF in the germline V gene (reference sequence). The full variable domain, rest sourced from reference TRBV15 and TRBJ2-2, is DAMVIQNPRYQVTQFGKPVTLSCSQTLNHNVMYWYQQKSSQAPKLLFHYYDKDFNNEADTPDNFQSRRPNTSFCFLDIRSPGLGDTAMYLCATSRDLASNTGELFFGEGSRLTVL.

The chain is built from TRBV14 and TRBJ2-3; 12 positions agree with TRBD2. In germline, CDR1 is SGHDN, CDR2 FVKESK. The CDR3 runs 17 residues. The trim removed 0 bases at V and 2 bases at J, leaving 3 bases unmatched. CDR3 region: CASSQDRLAGVTDTQYF. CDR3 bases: TGTGCCAGCAGCCAAGACAGACTAGCGGGAGTCACAGATACGCAGTATTTT.

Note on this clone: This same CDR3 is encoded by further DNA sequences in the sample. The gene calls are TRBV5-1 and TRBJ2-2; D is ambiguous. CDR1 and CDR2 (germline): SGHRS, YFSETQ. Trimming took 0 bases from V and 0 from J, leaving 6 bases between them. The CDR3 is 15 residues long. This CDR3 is CASSLAEANTGELFF. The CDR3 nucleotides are TGCGCCAGCAGCTTGGCTGAGGCGAACACCGGGGAGCTGTTTTTT.

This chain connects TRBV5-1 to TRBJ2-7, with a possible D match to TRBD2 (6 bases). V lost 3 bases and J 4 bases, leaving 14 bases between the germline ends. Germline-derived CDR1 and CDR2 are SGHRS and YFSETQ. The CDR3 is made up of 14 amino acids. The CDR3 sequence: CASSWVEGGYEQYF. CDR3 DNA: TGCGCCAGCAGCTGGGTGGAGGGCGGGTACGAGCAGTACTTC.

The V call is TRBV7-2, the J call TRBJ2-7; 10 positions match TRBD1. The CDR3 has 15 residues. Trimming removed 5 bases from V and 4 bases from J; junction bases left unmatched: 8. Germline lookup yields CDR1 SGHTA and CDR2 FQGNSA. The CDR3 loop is CASSLRQGAEYEQYF. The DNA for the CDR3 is TGTGCCAGCAGCCTTAGACAGGGGGCTGAGTACGAGCAGTACTTC.

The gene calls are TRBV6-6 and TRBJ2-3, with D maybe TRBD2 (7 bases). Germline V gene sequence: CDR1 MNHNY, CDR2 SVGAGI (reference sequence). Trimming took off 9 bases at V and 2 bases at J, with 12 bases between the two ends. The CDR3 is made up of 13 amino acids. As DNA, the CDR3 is TGTGCCAGGGCCCGGGGGGCCACAGATACGCAGTATTTT. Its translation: CARARGATDTQYF.

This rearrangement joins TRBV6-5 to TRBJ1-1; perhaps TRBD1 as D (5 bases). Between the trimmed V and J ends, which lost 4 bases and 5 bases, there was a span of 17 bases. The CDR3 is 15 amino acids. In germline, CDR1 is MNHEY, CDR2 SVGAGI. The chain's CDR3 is CASSSGGVGITEAFF. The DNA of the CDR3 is TGTGCCAGCAGTTCGGGGGGGGTAGGTATTACTGAAGCTTTCTTT.

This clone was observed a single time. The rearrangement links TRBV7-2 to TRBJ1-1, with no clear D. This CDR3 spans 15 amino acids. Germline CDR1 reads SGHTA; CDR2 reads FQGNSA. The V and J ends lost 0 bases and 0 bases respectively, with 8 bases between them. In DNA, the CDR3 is TGTGCCAGCAGCTTAGCGGCCAGAATGAACACTGAAGCTTTCTTT. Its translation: CASSLAARMNTEAFF.

CDR3 bases: TGTGCCAGCAGTCTAGGGGGCGCATCAGGCTACACCTTC. The encoded protein is CASSLGGASGYTF. The J gene is TRBJ1-2, the V gene TRBV5-5; 7 nucleotides line up with TRBD1. The V and J ends lost 5 bases and 8 bases, in that order; junction bases with no gene match: 9. Germline CDR1 is SGHKS and CDR2 is YYEKEE (reference sequence). This CDR3 region has 13 residues.

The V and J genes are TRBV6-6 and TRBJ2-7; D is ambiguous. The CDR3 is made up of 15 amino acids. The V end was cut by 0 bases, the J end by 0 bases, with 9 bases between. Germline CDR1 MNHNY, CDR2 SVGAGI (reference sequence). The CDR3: CASSYSESSSYEQYF. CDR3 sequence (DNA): TGTGCCAGCAGTTACTCTGAGTCTAGCTCCTACGAGCAGTACTTC.